The 22 T cell receptor beta chains below all came from one sample that was sequenced in a study of chemoradiotherapy in HPV16-positive cancers. Sequencing was performed with immunoSEQ multiplex PCR; in TCRdb, only in-frame clones are kept and a portion is missing. Of approximately 12,000 clones in the sample, about 81% are singletons; the top ten hold approximately 1.1%. This specimen was taken from a patient who underwent chemoradiotherapy. The receptors derive from a human donor with HPV-associated anogenital cancer.

This clone was seen only once. This chain joins TRBV30 and TRBJ1-2, with D possibly matching TRBD1 (5 bases). CDR3 length equals 13 residues. V lost 3 bases and J lost 5, with 13 bases in between. CDR1 is GTSNPN and CDR2 is SVGIG in the germline V gene (reference sequence). In nucleotides, the CDR3 is TGTGCCTGGAGCCTAAGCCAGGGATATGGCTACACCTTC. This sequence encodes CAWSLSQGYGYTF.

The chain employs TRBV7-2 and TRBJ2-5; 14 bases line up with TRBD2. The ends lost 6 bases at V and 5 bases at J; junction bases unmatched: 11. The germline V gene encodes CDR1 SGHTA and CDR2 FQGNSA. The CDR3 has 17 amino acids. In nucleotides, the CDR3 is TGTGCCAGCAGTCAGACTAGCGGGGGGGCCTTCGGTGAGACCCAGTACTTC. This sequence encodes CASSQTSGGAFGETQYF.

The rearrangement links TRBV9 to TRBJ2-7; 10 bases map to TRBD1. The length of the CDR3 is 14 residues. Germline assignment: CDR1 SGDLS and CDR2 YYNGEE. V was pared by 4 bases and J by 4 bases, with 5 bases of the junction left unmatched. The CDR3 here is CASSPRDRGYEQYF. In nucleotides, the CDR3 is TGTGCCAGCAGCCCAAGGGACAGGGGATACGAGCAGTACTTC.

This clone came up a few times. The chain employs TRBV7-9 and TRBJ2-2; TRBD1 matches 7 bases. The V gene's germline CDR1 is SEHNR and CDR2 FQNEAQ (reference sequence). The V segment lost 5 bases and the J segment 8 bases; nucleotides outside the gene matches: 11. This CDR3 is built from 15 residues. The CDR3 reads CASSPETGWSGELFF. The CDR3 DNA reads as TGTGCCAGCAGCCCAGAGACAGGGTGGTCGGGGGAGCTGTTTTTT.

The rearrangement joins TRBV7-9 to TRBJ2-1; 8 positions match TRBD2. There are 13 residues in the CDR3. Trimming cost V 1 base and J 10 bases; bases outside gene matches: 3. The germline V gene encodes CDR1 SEHNR and CDR2 FQNEAQ (reference sequence). The CDR3 DNA follows: TGTGCCAGCAGCTTAGTGGTAGCGGGGGAGCAGTTCTTC. It encodes CASSLVVAGEQFF.

The chain joins TRBV4-1 to TRBJ1-5; unclear D gene. Germline CDR1 is MGHRA and CDR2 is YSYEKL. CDR3 length equals 16 residues. V was trimmed by 0 bases and J by 4 bases, leaving 13 bases between them. CDR3 in DNA: TGCGCCAGCAGCCAAGATGGAGGGATCGGGAATCAGCCCCAGCATTTT. It specifies CASSQDGGIGNQPQHF.

The V call is TRBV27, the J call TRBJ1-1; D is unclear. This CDR3 spans 13 amino acids. Trimming took 7 bases from V and 3 from J, leaving 12 bases between them. Germline V gene data show CDR1 as MNHEY and CDR2 as SMNVEV (reference sequence). CDR3 in DNA: TGTGCCAGCACCCAGAGTCCTTACACTGAAGCTTTCTTT. Translation: CASTQSPYTEAFF.

This clone showed up just once. The chain links TRBV11-2 to TRBJ2-1; unclear D gene. Trimming shortened V by 1 base and J by 0 bases, and 4 bases separated the two germline ends. Germline lookup yields CDR1 SGHAT and CDR2 FQNNGV. This CDR3 is 14 amino acids long. CDR3 nucleotide sequence: TGTGCCAGCAGCTTAGGAAGCTCCTACAATGAGCAGTTCTTC. The encoded protein is CASSLGSSYNEQFF.

This clone was detected only a few times. The J gene is TRBJ1-6, the V gene TRBV10-3; D is uncertain. Trimming took 4 bases from V and 5 from J, leaving 6 bases between them. This CDR3 comprises 13 residues. Germline values: CDR1 ENHRY, CDR2 SYGVKD. CDR3 nucleotide sequence: TGTGCCATCAGTGGGCAGGATAATTCACCCCTCCACTTT. Its protein product is CAISGQDNSPLHF.

The table lists this clone with a few counts. The rearrangement links TRBV2 to TRBJ1-1; D is uncertain. V was trimmed by 3 bases and J by 5 bases, leaving 10 bases between them. This CDR3 contains 13 residues. The germline V gene has CDR1 SNHLY and CDR2 FYNNEI. The chain's CDR3 is CASSEGIGTEAFF. CDR3 bases: TGTGCCAGCAGTGAGGGGATCGGGACTGAAGCTTTCTTT.

The CDR3 region has the DNA TGCAGTGCTAGGGACAGTCGCTCGCAGTATTTT. Translated: CSARDSRSQYF. The chain couples TRBV20-1 to TRBJ2-3, with TRBD1 as a possible D gene (6 bases). The germline V and J ends were trimmed by 3 bases and 10 bases, with 11 bases remaining between them. The CDR3 is made up of 11 amino acids. CDR1 DFQATT and CDR2 SNEGSKA come from the germline V gene (reference sequence).

This chain connects TRBV5-1 to TRBJ2-5; 10 bases fit TRBD2. The CDR3 totals 17 residues. The germline V gene has CDR1 SGHRS and CDR2 YFSETQ. J lost 4 bases, V lost 0 bases, and 9 bases had no gene match. The CDR3 is CASSLVLAGALGETQYF. CDR3 in DNA: TGCGCCAGCAGCTTGGTGCTAGCGGGGGCGTTGGGAGAGACCCAGTACTTC.

The rearrangement uses TRBV4-3 and TRBJ1-6; a weak D match, TRBD1 (5 bases). This CDR3 is 16 amino acids long. The V gene's germline CDR1 is LGHNA and CDR2 YSLEER. V lost 4 bases and J lost 0, with 10 bases in between. CDR3 sequence: CASSRDSSSYNSPLHF. The CDR3 DNA follows: TGCGCCAGCAGCCGGGACTCTAGCTCCTATAATTCACCCCTCCACTTT.

The chain recombines TRBV2 with TRBJ2-7; a possible D gene is TRBD1 (8 bases). CDR3 size: 13 residues. Per the germline V gene, CDR1 is SNHLY and CDR2 is FYNNEI. Trimming removed 3 bases at V and 7 bases at J, with 13 bases between. The chain's CDR3 is CASSDYRGGEQYF. The CDR3 nucleotides are TGTGCCAGCAGTGACTACAGGGGGGGTGAGCAGTACTTC.

The chain employs TRBV7-9 and TRBJ2-2, with D uncertain. V was shortened by 3 bases and J by 5 bases, with 10 bases between the two germline ends. Germline lookup yields CDR1 SEHNR and CDR2 FQNEAQ (reference sequence). This CDR3 comprises 14 residues. Written as DNA, the CDR3 is TGTGCCAGCAGCTTTCAGCTTACGACCGGGGAGCTGTTTTTT. The encoded protein is CASSFQLTTGELFF. Full variable domain (outside the CDR3, taken from reference TRBV7-9 and TRBJ2-2): DTGVSQNPRHKITKRGQNVTFRCDPISEHNRLYWYRQTLGQGPEFLTYFQNEAQLEKSRLLSDRFSAERPKGSFSTLEIQRTEQGDSAMYLCASSFQLTTGELFFGEGSRLTVL.

V is TRBV9 and J is TRBJ2-3; D might be TRBD2 (6 bases). Germline-derived CDR1 and CDR2 are SGDLS and YYNGEE. This CDR3 spans 16 amino acids. V lost 4 bases and J 0 bases, leaving 15 bases between the germline ends. The CDR3 sequence: CASSPQAGTSTDTQYF. CDR3 coding DNA: TGTGCCAGCAGCCCCCAGGCGGGAACTAGCACAGATACGCAGTATTTT.

This chain joins TRBV27 and TRBJ2-5; tentatively, D is TRBD1 or TRBD2 (5 bases each). Germline V CDR1 and CDR2: MNHEY, SMNVEV (reference sequence). V shed 5 bases and J shed 2 bases, with 15 bases lying between them. CDR3 length equals 15 residues. DNA for the CDR3: TGTGCCAGCAGTAGATCGGGGCGTTCTCAAGAGACCCAGTACTTC. Protein: CASSRSGRSQETQYF.

The chain carries TRBV6-5 and TRBJ2-7, with D uncertain. CDR3 length: 13 amino acids. The germline V gene has CDR1 MNHEY and CDR2 SVGAGI. V gave up 2 bases and J gave up 5 bases, with 10 bases separating them. The DNA for the CDR3 is TGTGCCAGCAGTTACCAGTTTTCCCACGAGCAGTACTTC. Translation: CASSYQFSHEQYF.

The rearrangement links TRBV9 to TRBJ2-4; D ambiguous. The CDR3 loop spans 17 amino acids. V was trimmed by 3 bases and J by 4 bases, leaving 20 bases between them. Germline V gene data show CDR1 as SGDLS and CDR2 as YYNGEE. The CDR3 protein is CASSEGLGQGPKNIQYF. CDR3 nucleotides: TGTGCCAGCAGCGAGGGATTGGGCCAAGGCCCGAAAAACATTCAGTACTTC.

V is TRBV23-1 and J is TRBJ2-5; possibly TRBD1 or TRBD2 for D (5 bases each). TRBV23-1 is annotated as an ORF whose role is uncertain. Trimming stripped 2 bases from V and 5 bases from J, with 15 bases between. This CDR3 has 15 amino acids. The CDR3: CASSQRTGPGETQYF. CDR3 DNA sequence: TGCGCCAGCAGTCAACGTACGGGGCCAGGCGAGACCCAGTACTTC.

Points on this clone: The limits of the CDR3 on the DNA are not certain, so only TCRdb's listed CDR3 is given. The chain uses TRBV4-3 and TRBJ2-7; TRBD1 reflects the table's D call only, with no check against the DNA. The CDR3 is 16 amino acids long, termini counted. Per germline, CDR1 LGHNA and CDR2 YSLEER. The CDR3 sequence is CASCFGNGTGSSGQYF.

This rearrangement joins TRBV6-1 to TRBJ1-5; 7 bases map to TRBD1. The CDR3 has 13 residues. V lost 7 bases to trimming and J lost 4 bases; unmatched junction nucleotides: 4. Germline CDR1 is MNHNS and CDR2 is SASEGT. CDR3 protein: CASTTQGNQPQHF. The CDR3 bases are TGTGCCAGCACCACACAGGGGAATCAGCCCCAGCATTTT.